The TCR beta chain described here comes from a study of PD-1 blockade in mismatch repair-deficient tumors. Overall study: Enrolled about 2013-2016, patients had progressing, pretreated mismatch repair-deficient cancers of 12 types. Study-level results: Rapid post-treatment expansion, then contraction, generally preceding radiologic response, marked tumor-resident clones.

Germline V CDR1 and CDR2: SGHDT, YYEEEE. The V end lost 2 bases, the J end lost 0 bases, and 14 bases lay between the germline ends. The CDR3 sequence is 16 residues long. The data were produced by immunoSEQ multiplex PCR, yet TCRdb's version contains in-frame clones alone and is incomplete. The table has 60,000 to 65,000 clones, about nine tenths seen once. Points on this clone: Its antigen is still unknown.

The receptor's source is an adult with mismatch repair-deficient cancer. J is TRBJ1-1 and V is TRBV5-6, with no clear D. The sample here was peripheral blood, taken 52 weeks after starting pembrolizumab. For the CDR3, the DNA is TGTGCCAGCAGCTTTGGAACGGGATCGATGAACACTGAAGCTTTCTTT. Amino acid sequence: CASSFGTGSMNTEAFF.